The clone carrying this TCR beta chain was detected a few times. The sample comes from a study of blood T cell repertoires in COVID-19. The germline CDR1 and CDR2 sequences are SQVTM and ANQGSEA. This CDR3 region has 13 residues. The V gene end was trimmed by 2 bases and the J gene end by 7 bases; junction bases not matched to a gene: 6. As handled by the study authors: Reference gene primer amplification gave nucleated cell count estimates. The assay was immunoSEQ multiplex PCR, and TCRdb's table has in-frame clones only and misses some. The V and J calls and the clone size are those of that table, but D and trimming were determined from the DNA. The repertoire holds roughly 38,000 clones, with about three quarters as singletons.

The sequencing sample was made of peripheral blood. The chain combines TRBV29-1 with TRBJ1-1; 8 nucleotides match TRBD1. The clonotype originates from an older man with COVID-19, enrolled during active disease. CDR3 amino acids: CSVERQGASEAFF. The CDR3 DNA reads TGCAGCGTTGAAAGGCAGGGGGCAAGTGAAGCTTTCTTT.